Below, 17 T cell receptor beta chains from the same sample are listed, as sequenced in a study of shared T cell receptors in the human thymus. TCRdb's table, derived via immunoSEQ multiplex PCR, lists solely in-frame clones and lacks some. The sample yields 700,000 to 750,000 clones, 75% to 90% seen once. These data were also reused for a study on human thymus T cells.

Sequencing was performed on thymocytes. Receptors were obtained from a girl under three years old with a congenital heart defect.

The chain employs TRBV4-3 and TRBJ1-5, with unresolved D. V lost 4 bases and J 5 bases, leaving 15 bases between the germline ends. The CDR3 spans 15 residues. From germline, CDR1 is LGHNA and CDR2 YSLEER. DNA of the CDR3: TGCGCCAGCAGCCCGACCCGGAATGAGGATCAGCCCCAGCATTTT. This encodes CASSPTRNEDQPQHF.

This chain uses TRBV4-3 with TRBJ1-1; D is possibly TRBD1 (5 bases). The germline V gene has CDR1 LGHNA and CDR2 YSLEER. V dropped 0 bases and J dropped 11 bases, with 31 bases sitting between them. The CDR3 spans 19 residues. The CDR3 spells CASSQDGLYLSGHPDWAFF. As DNA, the CDR3 is TGCGCCAGCAGCCAAGATGGGCTTTATCTTAGCGGACACCCGGATTGGGCTTTCTTT.

J is TRBJ1-6 and V is TRBV6-6; D uncertain. V was cut by 6 bases and J by 7 bases, with 4 bases left in between. The CDR3 has 11 residues. Germline loops: CDR1 MNHNY, CDR2 SVGAGI (reference sequence). CDR3 in amino acids: CASRANSPLHF. Written as DNA, the CDR3 is TGTGCCAGCAGAGCAAATTCACCCCTCCACTTT.

V and J are TRBV2 and TRBJ1-1; tentatively, D is TRBD1 (5 bases). CDR3 length: 11 residues. Trimming left V 1 base short and J 10 bases short, with 7 bases between. Germline loops: CDR1 SNHLY, CDR2 FYNNEI. The CDR3 coding sequence is TGTGCCAGCAGTGAAGGGGGCCCAGCTTTCTTT. This sequence encodes CASSEGGPAFF. The entire variable domain, with the rest obtained from reference TRBV2 and TRBJ1-1, is as follows: EPEVTQTPSHQVTQMGQEVILRCVPISNHLYFYWYRQILGQKVEFLVSFYNNEISEKSEIFDDQFSVERPDGSNFTLKIRSTKLEDSAMYFCASSEGGPAFFGQGTRLTVV.

The V and J genes are TRBV2 and TRBJ2-7; 7 bases map to TRBD1. Germline trimming cut 6 bases from V and 7 bases from J; bases unmatched to any gene: 9. The CDR3 is 13 residues long. The germline CDR1 and CDR2 sequences are SNHLY and FYNNEI. CDR3 bases: TGTGCCAGCAGCCCCATGACAGGGAATGAGCAGTACTTC. Its translation is CASSPMTGNEQYF.

This rearrangement joins TRBV28 to TRBJ2-3; no definite D call. Germline V gene lookup returns CDR1 MDHEN and CDR2 SYDVKM. There are 14 residues in the CDR3. V was trimmed by 3 bases and J by 3 bases, leaving 10 bases between them. CDR3 sequence: CASSFGIGTDTQYF. CDR3 nucleotide sequence: TGTGCCAGCAGTTTCGGTATCGGTACAGATACGCAGTATTTT.

The genes are TRBV19 and TRBJ1-6; 8 nucleotides align to TRBD1. In germline, CDR1 is LNHDA, CDR2 SQIVND (reference sequence). Unmatched junction bases numbered 11, after V lost 4 bases and J lost 6 bases. This CDR3 comprises 17 residues. The CDR3 protein is CASSTQDRERGNSPLHF. The CDR3 DNA sequence: TGTGCCAGTAGTACCCAGGACAGGGAGAGGGGTAATTCACCCCTCCACTTT.

A single count supports this clone. The V and J genes are TRBV5-6 and TRBJ1-2; 7 bases are shared with TRBD1. Germline trimming cut 2 bases from V and 2 bases from J; bases unmatched to any gene: 9. The CDR3 has 16 amino acids. Germline V gives CDR1 SGHDT, CDR2 YYEEEE. CDR3 loop: CASSFALNRGNYGYTF. The CDR3 DNA reads as TGTGCCAGCAGCTTCGCATTAAACAGGGGAAACTATGGCTACACCTTC.

The chain joins TRBV11-3 to TRBJ2-7; tentatively, D is TRBD2 (5 bases). Germline V gives CDR1 SGHNT, CDR2 YENEEA. The CDR3 extends over 13 amino acids. The V end lost 5 bases, the J end lost 5 bases, and 13 bases lay between the germline ends. In DNA, the CDR3 is TGTGCCAGCAGCAGACCGCGGGTGCACGAGCAGTACTTC. As protein: CASSRPRVHEQYF.

This rearrangement joins TRBV5-5 to TRBJ2-6, with a possible D match to TRBD2 (5 bases). The CDR3 consists of 14 residues. CDR1 is SGHKS, CDR2 YYEKEE, per germline (reference sequence). V was shortened by 4 bases and J by 2 bases, with 7 bases between the two germline ends. CDR3: CASSRGTGANVLTF. CDR3 bases: TGTGCCAGCAGCCGAGGGACTGGGGCCAACGTCCTGACTTTC.

This chain joins TRBV4-3 and TRBJ1-2; tentatively, D is TRBD1 (6 bases). Trimming took 1 base from V and 4 from J, leaving 16 bases between them. Per the germline V gene, CDR1 is LGHNA and CDR2 is YSLEER. This CDR3 comprises 16 residues. CDR3 sequence (DNA): TGCGCCAGCAGCCAAGGAAACGCAGGGGCTGGCTATGGCTACACCTTC. As protein: CASSQGNAGAGYGYTF.

The J gene is TRBJ1-6, the V gene TRBV21-1; the D call TRBD1 from the table was never checked on the DNA. TRBV21-1 is given as a pseudogene. The CDR3 totals 16 residues. CDR3 DNA: TGTGCCAGCAGCAAAAGCAGGGACAAGTTGAATTCACCCCTCCACTTT. This sequence encodes CASSKSRDKLNSPLHF.

The chain has TRBV5-6 and TRBJ1-2, with D perhaps TRBD1 (5 bases). CDR1 and CDR2 (germline): SGHDT, YYEEEE. Trimming took off 2 bases at V and 6 bases at J, with 11 bases between the two ends. The CDR3 is made up of 13 amino acids. The CDR3 region is CASSFIGRDGYTF. CDR3 DNA sequence: TGTGCCAGCAGCTTTATCGGCAGGGATGGCTACACCTTC.

This chain uses TRBV5-4 with TRBJ2-7; 8 positions agree with TRBD1. V lost 0 bases and J lost 3; bases outside the gene matches: 5. Germline loops: CDR1 SGHNT, CDR2 YYREEE (reference sequence). CDR3 size: 15 residues. The CDR3, as DNA: TGTGCCAGCAGCTTGGCGGACAGGGTTGACTACGAGCAGTACTTC. Amino acid sequence: CASSLADRVDYEQYF.

The chain employs TRBV2 and TRBJ1-4, with TRBD1 as a possible D gene (5 bases). The germline V gene encodes CDR1 SNHLY and CDR2 FYNNEI. This CDR3 contains 14 residues. Trimming removed 8 bases from V and 1 base from J, with 11 bases in between. The CDR3 nucleotides are TGTGCCAGCTGGGGGGGGATAACTAATGAAAAACTGTTTTTT. Encoded protein: CASWGGITNEKLFF.

The chain recombines TRBV6-5 with TRBJ1-2; D is unclear. Trimming cost V 6 bases and J 4 bases, with 15 bases left between them. The germline gives CDR1 MNHEY, CDR2 SVGAGI. The CDR3 is made up of 14 amino acids. The CDR3 sequence: CASSPIEVAYGYTF. Written as DNA, the CDR3 is TGTGCCAGCAGCCCCATTGAGGTGGCCTATGGCTACACCTTC.

The rearrangement links TRBV12-5 to TRBJ1-5, with D perhaps TRBD1 (5 bases). V lost 0 bases and J 2 bases, leaving 20 bases between the germline ends. This CDR3 spans 19 amino acids. Germline-derived CDR1 and CDR2 are LGHNT and FRNRAP. The DNA of the CDR3 is TGTGCTAGTGGTTTGGTACTCCCTTGGCAGGGCGACGGCAATCAGCCCCAGCATTTT. Translation gives CASGLVLPWQGDGNQPQHF. Drawing the rest from reference TRBV12-5 and TRBJ1-5, the complete variable domain is DARVTQTPRHKVTEMGQEVTMRCQPILGHNTVFWYRQTMMQGLELLAYFRNRAPLDDSGMPKDRFSAEMPDATLATLKIQPSEPRDSAVYFCASGLVLPWQGDGNQPQHFGDGTRLSIL.